These 22 T cell receptor beta chains share one sample of origin, sequenced in a study of metastatic and nonmetastatic thyroid tumors. TCRdb re-analyzed the PCR reads using MiXCR. The repertoire consists of tens of thousands of clones, with 25% to 30% occurring once and the leading ten covering around 10%. Thyroid surgery took place with no prior treatment in any patient. Sequencing used blood. The receptor set was obtained from a female donor with papillary thyroid cancer or a benign thyroid nodule (not recorded which). Some clones in this sample may be carry-over from other donors' samples.

The chain recombines TRBV20-1 with TRBJ1-6; D call uncertain. Germline CDR1 reads DFQATT; CDR2 reads SNEGSKA (reference sequence). V was shortened by 4 bases and J by 8 bases, with 15 bases between the two germline ends. There are 14 residues in the CDR3. CDR3 nucleotide sequence: TGCAGTGCTAAGCAGCCCTATGGGGATTCACCCCTCCACTTT. It specifies CSAKQPYGDSPLHF.

V usage is TRBV1 and J usage is TRBJ2-6; the table's D call, TRBD1, was not checked against the DNA. TRBV1 is marked as a pseudogene. CDR3 length: 20 residues. The CDR3 spells CPSSQGARRGRRPGANVLTF. CDR3 sequence (DNA): TGCCCCAGCAGCCAAGGAGCCAGGAGGGGGCGTAGGCCTGGGGCCAACGTCCTGACTTTC.

This clone was recorded a few times. The V call is TRBV6-1, the J call TRBJ1-2; TRBD1 aligns across 9 bases. Losses at the gene ends were 5 bases for V and 2 bases for J; bases not matched to a gene: 6. The germline CDR1 and CDR2 sequences are MNHNS and SASEGT. CDR3 size: 15 residues. CDR3 sequence (DNA): TGTGCCAGCAGTCCAAGGACAGGGGCCAACTATGGCTACACCTTC. Translating gives CASSPRTGANYGYTF.

The rearrangement links TRBV7-3 to TRBJ1-1; 7 bases are shared with TRBD1. Germline assignment: CDR1 SGHTA and CDR2 FQGTGA. The CDR3 contains 13 residues. V lost 3 bases to trimming and J lost 5 bases; unmatched junction nucleotides: 3. Here the CDR3 reads CASSFGQETEAFF. The DNA for the CDR3 is TGTGCCAGCAGCTTTGGACAGGAGACTGAAGCTTTCTTT.

This clone was counted many times. This rearrangement joins TRBV5-4 to TRBJ1-2; maybe TRBD1 (6 bases). The CDR3 runs 15 residues. The germline CDR1 and CDR2 sequences are SGHNT and YYREEE (reference sequence). Trimming took off 0 bases at V and 4 bases at J, with 13 bases between the two ends. DNA for the CDR3: TGTGCCAGCAGCTTGGTGGGGGCGGAAGGCTATGGCTACACCTTC. It yields the protein CASSLVGAEGYGYTF.

The DNA of the CDR3 is TGTGCCACCCATCCCGGCCCAGGCGGTCCGCAGTATTTT. Its protein is CATHPGPGGPQYF. The chain couples TRBV6-1 to TRBJ2-3; D gene uncertain. V was cut by 10 bases and J by 10 bases, with 21 bases left in between. CDR1 and CDR2 (germline): MNHNS, SASEGT. This CDR3 contains 13 residues.

In its sample, this clone was seen a few times. The rearrangement joins TRBV12-3 or TRBV12-4 to TRBJ1-1, with D perhaps TRBD1 (6 bases). There are 16 residues in the CDR3. Trimming cost V 3 bases and J 0 bases, with 14 bases left between them. The DNA of the CDR3 is TGTGCCAGCAGTTTCACCCGGACAGCCCTGAACACTGAAGCTTTCTTT. This gives the protein CASSFTRTALNTEAFF.

The J gene is TRBJ1-2, the V gene TRBV28, with D unclear. Trimming took off 5 bases at V and 4 bases at J, with 8 bases between the two ends. CDR3 length: 12 residues. In germline, CDR1 is MDHEN, CDR2 SYDVKM. In DNA, the CDR3 is TGTGCCAGCAGTGTGACAACCTATGGCTACACCTTC. It encodes CASSVTTYGYTF.

This clone ranks as medium-sized. The chain's CDR3 is CASSTPGQGSYEQYF. The DNA of the CDR3 is TGTGCCAGCAGTACGCCCGGACAGGGGAGTTACGAGCAGTACTTC. The rearrangement uses TRBV28 and TRBJ2-7; TRBD1 aligns across 9 bases. This CDR3 spans 15 amino acids. CDR1 is MDHEN, CDR2 SYDVKM, per germline. The trim removed 5 bases at V and 4 bases at J, leaving 9 bases unmatched.

Ten or more counts support this clone. The gene calls are TRBV20-1 and TRBJ2-3, with D possibly being TRBD2 (6 bases). Germline CDR1 and CDR2: DFQATT and SNEGSKA (reference sequence). This CDR3 spans 14 amino acids. With 5 bases removed from V and 6 bases from J, the gap between germline ends came to 18 bases. The CDR3 nucleotides read TGCAGTGCTCAGACGGGACTCCAATCTGATACGCAGTATTTT. Its translation is CSAQTGLQSDTQYF.

The chain uses TRBV12-3 or TRBV12-4 and TRBJ2-1, with D perhaps TRBD2 (5 bases). The germline V and J ends were trimmed by 3 bases and 4 bases, with 19 bases remaining between them. CDR3 length equals 17 residues. This CDR3 is CASSFPSVGSAYNEQFF. DNA for the CDR3: TGTGCCAGCAGTTTTCCCTCGGTGGGTAGCGCGTACAATGAGCAGTTCTTC.

Many counts were recorded for this clone. A much larger clone sits a single nucleotide away, making a read error possible. The V gene is TRBV28, the J gene TRBJ1-1; maybe TRBD1 (5 bases). The CDR3 length is 12 residues. CDR1 and CDR2 (germline): MDHEN, SYDVKM. For the CDR3, the DNA is TGTGCCGGCAGTTCAGGGACCACTGAAGCTTTCTTT. Amino acids: CAGSSGTTEAFF.

Remarks on this clone: The junction differs from germline at one of its ends, possibly a read error. The J gene is TRBJ1-1, the V gene TRBV5-5; D not resolved. The germline V gene encodes CDR1 SGHKS and CDR2 YYEKEE (reference sequence). This CDR3 has 16 amino acids. The CDR3 is CASNPREGWVNNEAFF. The CDR3, as DNA: TGTGCCAGCAACCCGCGGGAAGGGTGGGTGAACAATGAAGCTTTCTTT. Full variable domain (remainder filled in from reference TRBV5-5 and TRBJ1-1): DAGVTQSPTHLIKTRGQQVTLRCSPISGHKSVSWYQQVLGQGPQFIFQYYEKEERGRGNFPDRFSARQFPNYSSELNVNALLLGDSALYLCASNPREGWVNNEAFFGQGTRLTVV.

This chain connects TRBV11-3 to TRBJ2-7, with D possibly called TRBD1 or TRBD2 (5 bases each). The germline CDR1 and CDR2 sequences are SGHNT and YENEEA. The CDR3 spans 14 residues. Between the trimmed V and J ends, which lost 1 base and 2 bases, there was a span of 9 bases. The CDR3 sequence is CASSLGGAAYEQYF. CDR3 DNA sequence: TGTGCCAGCAGCTTAGGAGGGGCGGCCTACGAGCAGTACTTC. Using reference TRBV11-3 and TRBJ2-7 for the parts outside the CDR3, the full variable domain is EAGVVQSPRYKIIEKKQPVAFWCNPISGHNTLYWYLQNLGQGPELLIRYENEEAVDDSQLPKDRFSAERLKGVDSTLKIQPAELGDSAVYLCASSLGGAAYEQYFGPGTRLTVT.

The chain couples TRBV12-3 or TRBV12-4 to TRBJ2-7; D is uncertain. V lost 5 bases and J 3 bases, leaving 5 bases between the germline ends. The CDR3 has 11 residues. CDR3 bases: TGTGCCAGCAGTCAGAACTACGAGCAGTACTTC. Protein: CASSQNYEQYF.

This clone was seen many times. The chain recombines TRBV19 with TRBJ2-7; 11 bases align to TRBD2. CDR1 LNHDA and CDR2 SQIVND come from the germline V gene (reference sequence). The CDR3 is 17 residues long. The J segment lost 3 bases and the V segment lost 3 bases, leaving 10 bases of the junction unmatched. Written as DNA, the CDR3 is TGTGCCAGTAGTATCGGTTGGAGACTAGCGGGGAACTACGAGCAGTACTTC. It codes for CASSIGWRLAGNYEQYF. Variable domain in full (rest from reference TRBV19 and TRBJ2-7): DGGITQSPKYLFRKEGQNVTLSCEQNLNHDAMYWYRQDPGQGLRLIYYSQIVNDFQKGDIAEGYSVSREKKESFPLTVTSAQKNPTAFYLCASSIGWRLAGNYEQYFGPGTRLTVT.

This clone has a count of ten or more. The J gene is TRBJ1-4, the V gene TRBV7-2; D unresolved. Germline loops: CDR1 SGHTA, CDR2 FQGNSA. The CDR3 totals 17 residues. Trimming took 0 bases from V and 0 from J, leaving 11 bases between them. In DNA form, the CDR3 reads TGTGCCAGCAGCTTAGCAGGGTCCCCCGCAACTAATGAAAAACTGTTTTTT. Translating gives CASSLAGSPATNEKLFF.

This clone was picked up many times. This CDR3 is also generated by other DNA sequences in the sample. J is TRBJ2-3 and V is TRBV20-1, with D perhaps matching TRBD2 (5 bases). The CDR3 sequence is 13 residues long. The germline V gene has CDR1 DFQATT and CDR2 SNEGSKA (reference sequence). The V and J ends lost 5 bases and 2 bases respectively, with 11 bases between them. The CDR3: CSAPGLFTDTQYF. DNA of the CDR3: TGCAGTGCTCCCGGACTGTTCACAGATACGCAGTATTTT.

This clone was counted a single time. The chain combines TRBV20-1 with TRBJ2-7; no reliable D call. The V end lost 2 bases, the J end lost 6 bases, and 17 bases lay between the germline ends. Germline V CDR1 and CDR2: DFQATT, SNEGSKA (reference sequence). This CDR3 is 14 amino acids long. The CDR3 sequence is CSARPNPPDSEQYF. The CDR3 DNA sequence: TGCAGTGCTAGACCAAATCCGCCGGATAGCGAGCAGTACTTC.

This clone was counted at least ten times. V and J are TRBV12-3 or TRBV12-4 and TRBJ2-5; D not certain. Deletions cut 4 bases from V and 4 bases from J, with 16 bases between. CDR3 length: 15 amino acids. This CDR3 reads CASSSLRYLRETQYF. CDR3 sequence (DNA): TGTGCCAGCAGTTCCCTCAGGTACCTTCGAGAGACCCAGTACTTC.

This clone was found many times. This chain connects TRBV7-2 to TRBJ1-2; D uncertain. The germline V and J ends were trimmed by 1 base and 1 base, with 4 bases remaining between them. The CDR3 loop spans 13 amino acids. Germline V lookup: CDR1 SGHTA, CDR2 FQGNSA. Here the CDR3 DNA reads TGTGCCAGCAGCTTAGACATTAACTATGGCTACACCTTC. It translates to CASSLDINYGYTF.

In this sample, this clone turned up many times. The chain combines TRBV3-1 with TRBJ1-1, with unresolved D. This CDR3 spans 14 amino acids. V was trimmed by 8 bases and J by 0 bases, leaving 13 bases between them. Germline CDR1 LGHDT, CDR2 YNNKEL (reference sequence). The CDR3 DNA follows: TGTGCCAGCCGCGGGTCCTCCATGAACACTGAAGCTTTCTTT. Protein: CASRGSSMNTEAFF. The full variable domain, its missing parts supplied by reference TRBV3-1 and TRBJ1-1, is DTAVSQTPKYLVTQMGNDKSIKCEQNLGHDTMYWYKQDSKKFLKIMFSYNNKELIINETVPNRFSPKSPDKAHLNLHINSLELGDSAVYFCASRGSSMNTEAFFGQGTRLTVV.